This TCR beta chain came from a study of vaccination and CD4 T cells after COVID-19. Regarding time point: late sampling 161 to 241 days after vaccination in a few convalescent patients. Sample treatment: approximately nine-day PBMC culture with coronavirus spike peptide pools or control peptides (ViraFEST assay). A note on this clonotype: The antigen remains undetermined.

In germline, CDR1 is MDHEN, CDR2 SYDVKM. Germline trimming cut 5 bases from V and 4 bases from J; bases unmatched to any gene: 10. The CDR3 runs to 15 residues. The Oncomine TCR Beta short-read assay generated sequence data from the DNA of cultured CD4+ T cells. TCRdb redid the calling of the PCR reads with MiXCR, one entry per CDR3 protein. This sample has some 21,000 distinct CDR3 sequences, with around two fifths found just once. This TCR derives from a human donor who had recovered from COVID-19. The chain uses TRBV28 and TRBJ1-2, with 7 bases matching TRBD1. Sequences were derived from CD4+ T cells from blood, cultured in vitro, sampled about 7 months after SARS-CoV-2 vaccination. CDR3 DNA: TGTGCCAGCAGTCCCCGACAGGGAGGCGCCTATGGCTACACCTTC. Translated, it gives CASSPRQGGAYGYTF.